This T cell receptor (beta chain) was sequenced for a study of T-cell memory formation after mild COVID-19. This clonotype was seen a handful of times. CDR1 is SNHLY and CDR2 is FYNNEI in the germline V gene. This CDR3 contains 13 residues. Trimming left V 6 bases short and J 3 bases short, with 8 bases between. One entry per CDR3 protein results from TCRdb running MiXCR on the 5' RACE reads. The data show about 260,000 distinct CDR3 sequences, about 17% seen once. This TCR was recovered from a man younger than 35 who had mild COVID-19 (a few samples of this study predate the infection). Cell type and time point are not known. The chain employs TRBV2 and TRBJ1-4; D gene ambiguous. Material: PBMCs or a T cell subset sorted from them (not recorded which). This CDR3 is CASSIRANEKLFF. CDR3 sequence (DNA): TGTGCCAGCAGCATACGGGCTAATGAAAAACTGTTTTTT.